The present TCR beta chain was sequenced within a study of blood T cell repertoires in COVID-19. Germline assignment: CDR1 MDHEN and CDR2 SYDVKM. V was shortened by 5 bases and J by 2 bases, with 16 bases between the two germline ends. The CDR3 is 16 residues long. Authors' analysis steps: Amplification of reference gene primers was used by the study to estimate nucleated cell counts. Sequencing was performed with immunoSEQ multiplex PCR; in TCRdb, only in-frame clones are kept and a portion is missing. V and J calls and clone size are copied from that table; D and trimming were computed from the DNA. The sample includes about 410,000 clones, about 91% of them seen just once.

This receptor was obtained from a woman in her thirties or forties with COVID-19, enrolled during active disease. Input material: peripheral blood. V is TRBV28 and J is TRBJ2-1, with D maybe TRBD1 (5 bases). CDR3: CASSTIREYTYNEQFF. The CDR3 DNA reads TGTGCCAGCAGTACCATCAGGGAATACACCTACAATGAGCAGTTCTTC.